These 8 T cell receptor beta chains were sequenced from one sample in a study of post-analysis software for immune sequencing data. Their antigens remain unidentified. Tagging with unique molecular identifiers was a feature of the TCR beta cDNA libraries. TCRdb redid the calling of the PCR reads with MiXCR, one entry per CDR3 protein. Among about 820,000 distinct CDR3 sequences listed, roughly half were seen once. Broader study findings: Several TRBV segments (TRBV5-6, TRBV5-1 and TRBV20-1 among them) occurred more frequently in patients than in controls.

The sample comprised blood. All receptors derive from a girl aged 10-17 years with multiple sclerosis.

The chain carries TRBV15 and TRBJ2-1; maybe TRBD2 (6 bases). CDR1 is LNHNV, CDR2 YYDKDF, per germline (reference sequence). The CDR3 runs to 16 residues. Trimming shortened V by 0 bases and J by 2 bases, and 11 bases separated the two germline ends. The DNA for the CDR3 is TGTGCCACCAGCAGAGATGCGGGGATCGCCTACAATGAGCAGTTCTTC. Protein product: CATSRDAGIAYNEQFF.

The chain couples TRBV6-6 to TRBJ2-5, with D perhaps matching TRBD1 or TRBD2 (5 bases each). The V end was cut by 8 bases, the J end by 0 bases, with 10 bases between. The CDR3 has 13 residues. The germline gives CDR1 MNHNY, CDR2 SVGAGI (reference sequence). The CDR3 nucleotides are TGTGCCAGCTGGGGGTCACACCAAGAGACCCAGTACTTC. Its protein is CASWGSHQETQYF.

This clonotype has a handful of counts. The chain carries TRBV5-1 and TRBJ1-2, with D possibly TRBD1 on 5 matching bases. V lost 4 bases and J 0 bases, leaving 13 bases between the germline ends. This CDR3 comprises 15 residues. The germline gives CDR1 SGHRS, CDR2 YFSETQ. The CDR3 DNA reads TGCGCCAGCAGCCTACAGGAGGGCTCTAACTATGGCTACACCTTC. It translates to CASSLQEGSNYGYTF.

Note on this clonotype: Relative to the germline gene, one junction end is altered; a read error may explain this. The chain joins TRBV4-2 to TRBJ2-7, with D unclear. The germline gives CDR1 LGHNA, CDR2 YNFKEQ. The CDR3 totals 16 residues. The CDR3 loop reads CASSQDRSVTNYKQYF. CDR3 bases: TGTGCCAGCAGCCAAGATAGGAGTGTCACCAACTACAAGCAGTACTTC.

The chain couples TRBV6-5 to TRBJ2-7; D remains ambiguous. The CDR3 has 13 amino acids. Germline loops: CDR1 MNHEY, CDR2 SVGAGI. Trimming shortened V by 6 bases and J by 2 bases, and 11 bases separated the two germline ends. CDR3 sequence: CASRLPQTYEQYF. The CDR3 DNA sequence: TGTGCCAGCAGACTCCCACAGACCTACGAGCAGTACTTC.

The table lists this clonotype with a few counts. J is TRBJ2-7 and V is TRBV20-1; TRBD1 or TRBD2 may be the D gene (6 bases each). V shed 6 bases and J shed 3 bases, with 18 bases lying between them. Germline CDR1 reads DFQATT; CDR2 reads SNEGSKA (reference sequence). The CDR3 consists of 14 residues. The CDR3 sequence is CSAAWAQGGYEQYF. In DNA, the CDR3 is TGCAGTGCCGCATGGGCACAGGGAGGCTACGAGCAGTACTTC.

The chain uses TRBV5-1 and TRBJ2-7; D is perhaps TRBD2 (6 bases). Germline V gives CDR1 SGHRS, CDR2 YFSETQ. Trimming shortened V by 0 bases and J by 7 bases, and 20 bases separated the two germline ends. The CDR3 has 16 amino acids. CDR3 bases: TGCGCCAGCAGCTTGGAGCCGGGGGTCTTTACAAATGAGCAGTACTTC. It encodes CASSLEPGVFTNEQYF.

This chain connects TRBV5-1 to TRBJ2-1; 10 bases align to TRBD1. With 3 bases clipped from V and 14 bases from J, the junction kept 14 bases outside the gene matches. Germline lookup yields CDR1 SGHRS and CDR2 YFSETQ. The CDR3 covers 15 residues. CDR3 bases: TGCGCCAGCAGCTACGGGGGACAGGGGATGTTTGGGGAGTTCTTC. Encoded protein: CASSYGGQGMFGEFF.